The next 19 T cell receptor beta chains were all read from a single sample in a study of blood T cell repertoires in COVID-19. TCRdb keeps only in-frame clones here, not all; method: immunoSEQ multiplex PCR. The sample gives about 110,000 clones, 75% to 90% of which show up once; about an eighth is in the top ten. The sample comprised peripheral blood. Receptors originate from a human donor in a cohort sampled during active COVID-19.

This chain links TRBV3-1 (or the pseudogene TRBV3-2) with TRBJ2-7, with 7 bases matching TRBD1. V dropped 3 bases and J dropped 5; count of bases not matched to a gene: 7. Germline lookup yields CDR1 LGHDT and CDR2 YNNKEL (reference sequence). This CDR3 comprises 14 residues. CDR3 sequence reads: CASSHRQGSHEQYF. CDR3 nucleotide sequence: TGTGCCAGCAGCCACCGACAGGGCAGCCACGAGCAGTACTTC.

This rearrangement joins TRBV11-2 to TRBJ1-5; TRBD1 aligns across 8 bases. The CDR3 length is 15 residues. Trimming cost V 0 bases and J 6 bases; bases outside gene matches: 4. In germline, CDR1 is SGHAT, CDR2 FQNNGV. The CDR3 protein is CASSLEAGGFQPQHF. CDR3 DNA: TGTGCCAGCAGCTTAGAGGCAGGGGGCTTTCAGCCCCAGCATTTT.

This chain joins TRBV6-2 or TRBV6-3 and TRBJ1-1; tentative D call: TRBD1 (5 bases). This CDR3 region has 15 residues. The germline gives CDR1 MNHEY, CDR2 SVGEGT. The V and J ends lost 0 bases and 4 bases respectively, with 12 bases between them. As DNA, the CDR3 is TGTGCCAGCAGTTACTCGAGGCAGGGAGGCACTGAAGCTTTCTTT. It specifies CASSYSRQGGTEAFF.

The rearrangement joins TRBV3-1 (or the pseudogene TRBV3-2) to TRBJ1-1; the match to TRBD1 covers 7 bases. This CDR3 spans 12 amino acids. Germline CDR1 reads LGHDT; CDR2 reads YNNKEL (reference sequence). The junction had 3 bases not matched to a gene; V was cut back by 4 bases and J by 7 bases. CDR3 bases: TGTGCCAGCAGCCTCCGGGACAGTGAAGCTTTCTTT. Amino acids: CASSLRDSEAFF.

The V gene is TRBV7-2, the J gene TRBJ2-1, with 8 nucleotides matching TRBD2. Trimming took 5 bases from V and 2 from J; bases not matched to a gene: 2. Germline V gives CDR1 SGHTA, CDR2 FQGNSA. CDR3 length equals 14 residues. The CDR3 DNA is TGTGCCAGCAGCGCGGGACTAGCCTACAATGAGCAGTTCTTC. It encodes CASSAGLAYNEQFF.

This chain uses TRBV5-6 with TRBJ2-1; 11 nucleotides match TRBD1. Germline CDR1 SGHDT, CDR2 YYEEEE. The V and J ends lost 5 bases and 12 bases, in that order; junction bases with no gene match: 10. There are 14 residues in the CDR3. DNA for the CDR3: TGTGCCAGCAGACGGCGGGACAGGGGGTCGTCGCAGTTCTTC. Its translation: CASRRRDRGSSQFF.

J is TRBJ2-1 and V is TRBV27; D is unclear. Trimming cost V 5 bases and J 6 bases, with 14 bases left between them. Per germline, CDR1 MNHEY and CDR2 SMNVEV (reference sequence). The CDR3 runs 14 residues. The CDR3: CASSMSVFINEQFF. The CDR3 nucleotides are TGTGCCAGCAGTATGTCAGTCTTTATCAATGAGCAGTTCTTC.

Written as DNA, the CDR3 is TGTGCCAGCAGCCCAGCGGGGGGGCTGTACGAGCAGTACTTC. Residues: CASSPAGGLYEQYF. This chain uses TRBV7-8 with TRBJ2-7; TRBD2 aligns across 10 bases. The CDR3 loop spans 14 amino acids. V was pared by 5 bases and J by 4 bases, with 5 bases of the junction left unmatched. The germline V gene encodes CDR1 SGHVS and CDR2 FQNEAQ.

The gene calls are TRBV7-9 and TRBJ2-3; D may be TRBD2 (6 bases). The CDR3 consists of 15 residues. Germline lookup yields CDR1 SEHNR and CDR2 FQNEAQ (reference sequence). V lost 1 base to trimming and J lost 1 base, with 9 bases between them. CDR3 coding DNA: TGTGCCAGCAGCTTAGACGGGGGAGGCACAGATACGCAGTATTTT. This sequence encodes CASSLDGGGTDTQYF.

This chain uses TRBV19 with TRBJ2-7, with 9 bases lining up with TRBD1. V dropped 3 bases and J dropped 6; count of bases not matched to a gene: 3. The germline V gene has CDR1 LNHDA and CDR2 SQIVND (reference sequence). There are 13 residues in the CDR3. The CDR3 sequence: CASSMDRGSEQYF. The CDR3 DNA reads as TGTGCCAGTAGTATGGACAGGGGCTCCGAGCAGTACTTC.

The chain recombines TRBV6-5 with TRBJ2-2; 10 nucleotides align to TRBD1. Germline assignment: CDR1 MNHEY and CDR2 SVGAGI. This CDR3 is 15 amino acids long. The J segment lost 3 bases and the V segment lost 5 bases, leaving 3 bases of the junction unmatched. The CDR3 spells CASSPGQGYTGELFF. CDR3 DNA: TGTGCCAGCAGTCCGGGACAGGGGTACACCGGGGAGCTGTTTTTT.

The CDR3, as DNA: TGTGCCAGAGACCGGGACAGGGGCTACAATGAGCAGTTCTTC. Translation: CARDRDRGYNEQFF. The J gene is TRBJ2-1, the V gene TRBV6-5, with TRBD1 matching 10 bases. This CDR3 region has 14 residues. V was pared by 9 bases and J by 3 bases, with 5 bases of the junction left unmatched. CDR1 is MNHEY and CDR2 is SVGAGI in the germline V gene.

CDR3 in amino acids: CASRGLTYEQYF. The CDR3 nucleotides are TGTGCCAGTAGGGGGCTAACCTACGAGCAGTACTTC. The genes are TRBV19 and TRBJ2-7, with D possibly matching TRBD1 (5 bases). V was shortened by 6 bases and J by 2 bases, with 8 bases between the two germline ends. The CDR3 runs to 12 residues. CDR1 LNHDA and CDR2 SQIVND come from the germline V gene (reference sequence).

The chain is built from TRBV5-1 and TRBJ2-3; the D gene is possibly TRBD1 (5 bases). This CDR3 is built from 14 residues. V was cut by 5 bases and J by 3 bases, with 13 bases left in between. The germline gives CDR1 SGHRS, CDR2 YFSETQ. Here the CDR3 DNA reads TGCGCCAGCAGTGCAGGGATTGGGACAGATACGCAGTATTTT. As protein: CASSAGIGTDTQYF.

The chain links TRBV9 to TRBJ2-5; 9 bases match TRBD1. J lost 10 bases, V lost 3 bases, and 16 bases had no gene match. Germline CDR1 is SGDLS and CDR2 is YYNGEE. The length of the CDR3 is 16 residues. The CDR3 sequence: CASSDGGTGLGMIQYF. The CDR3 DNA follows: TGTGCCAGCAGCGACGGGGGGACAGGGCTAGGAATGATCCAGTACTTC.

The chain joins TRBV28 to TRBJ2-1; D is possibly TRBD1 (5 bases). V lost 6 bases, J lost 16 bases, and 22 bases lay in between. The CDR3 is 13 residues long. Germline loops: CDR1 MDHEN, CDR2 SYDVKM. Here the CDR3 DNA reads TGTGCCAGCAGAACCCCAATGTTGGGCCAGGGATTCTTC. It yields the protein CASRTPMLGQGFF. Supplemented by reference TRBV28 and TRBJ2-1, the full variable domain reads DVKVTQSSRYLVKRTGEKVFLECVQDMDHENMFWYRQDPGLGLRLIYFSYDVKMKEKGDIPEGYSVSREKKERFSLILESASTNQTSMYLCASRTPMLGQGFFGPGTRLTVL.

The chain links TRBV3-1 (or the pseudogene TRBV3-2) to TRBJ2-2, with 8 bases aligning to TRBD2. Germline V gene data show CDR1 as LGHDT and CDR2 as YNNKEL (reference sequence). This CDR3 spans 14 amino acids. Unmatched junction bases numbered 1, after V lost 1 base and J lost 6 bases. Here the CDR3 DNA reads TGTGCCAGCAGCCAAGTGCGGGGGGCCGGGGAGCTGTTTTTT. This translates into CASSQVRGAGELFF.

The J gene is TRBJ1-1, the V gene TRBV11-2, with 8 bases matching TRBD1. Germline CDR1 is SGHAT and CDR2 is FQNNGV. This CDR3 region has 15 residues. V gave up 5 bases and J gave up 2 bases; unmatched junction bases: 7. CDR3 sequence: CASSPRTGSNTEAFF. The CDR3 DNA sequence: TGTGCCAGCAGCCCCAGGACAGGGAGTAACACTGAAGCTTTCTTT.

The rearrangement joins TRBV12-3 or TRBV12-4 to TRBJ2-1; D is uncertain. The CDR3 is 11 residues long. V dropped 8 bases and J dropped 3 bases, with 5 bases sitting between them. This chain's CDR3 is CASGLYNEQFF. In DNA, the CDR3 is TGTGCCAGCGGCCTCTACAATGAGCAGTTCTTC.